This T cell receptor (beta chain) was profiled in a study of T cell responses to AZD1222 COVID-19 vaccine. A note on this clone: What it binds is unknown.

General study results and limits: Repertoires were obtained solely post-peak T cell response. Baseline serostatus was positive in only a handful of AZD1222 recipients.

TCRdb's copy holds only in-frame clones and misses some; the assay was immunoSEQ multiplex PCR. The data hold fewer than 110,000 clones, with 87% observed a single time. CDR1 and CDR2 (germline): MNHEY, SVGEGT. V lost 0 bases, J lost 1 base, and 13 bases lay in between. This CDR3 has 17 residues. This TCR derives from an adult in good health. V gene TRBV6-2 or TRBV6-3 combines with J gene TRBJ1-5; no reliable D call. The sample consisted of peripheral blood, taken on day 0 of AZD1222 vaccination. CDR3 region: CASSYSHGELSNQPQHF. In DNA form, the CDR3 reads TGTGCCAGCAGTTACTCGCACGGAGAACTAAGCAATCAGCCCCAGCATTTT.